The 29 T cell receptor beta chains reported below all come from one sample, sequenced in a study of cytomegalovirus exposure and HLA in healthy donors. The PCR was carried out with 60 Vbeta primers and 13 Jbeta primers. The protocol was immunoSEQ multiplex PCR, while the TCRdb copy is restricted to in-frame clones and leaves out a portion. The table shows around 150,000 clones, with roughly 63% occurring only once. What was sequenced was PBMCs. These TCRs come from a woman aged 60 to 75 in good health and CMV-seropositive.

Notes on this clone: The same CDR3 arises from other DNA sequences in this sample as well. This rearrangement joins TRBV30 to TRBJ2-3, with D unresolved. CDR1 and CDR2 from the germline V gene are GTSNPN and SVGIG (reference sequence). The CDR3 has 12 amino acids. The ends were cut back, 0 bases at V and 4 bases at J, with 5 bases in the middle. CDR3 residues: CAWSVLADTQYF. The CDR3 region has the DNA TGTGCCTGGAGTGTACTGGCAGATACGCAGTATTTT.

In the case of this clone: The same CDR3 arises from other DNA sequences in this sample as well. V usage is TRBV7-9 and J usage is TRBJ2-5; 7 bases map to TRBD2. There are 13 residues in the CDR3. CDR1 SEHNR and CDR2 FQNEAQ come from the germline V gene (reference sequence). Trimming cost V 0 bases and J 5 bases; bases outside gene matches: 0. The CDR3 DNA reads as TGTGCCAGCAGCTTAGCGGGAGGGGAGACCCAGTACTTC. As protein: CASSLAGGETQYF. The whole variable domain, remainder taken from reference TRBV7-9 and TRBJ2-5, is DTGVSQNPRHKITKRGQNVTFRCDPISEHNRLYWYRQTLGQGPEFLTYFQNEAQLEKSRLLSDRFSAERPKGSFSTLEIQRTEQGDSAMYLCASSLAGGETQYFGPGTRLLVL.

This chain links TRBV9 with TRBJ2-3; tentatively, D is TRBD1 (7 bases). Germline CDR1 SGDLS, CDR2 YYNGEE. V was shortened by 3 bases and J by 3 bases, with 14 bases between the two germline ends. The CDR3 covers 15 residues. CDR3 in amino acids: CASSARQGGTDTQYF. The CDR3, as DNA: TGTGCCAGCAGCGCCCGACAGGGAGGAACAGATACGCAGTATTTT.

The V call is TRBV7-6, the J call TRBJ1-1; no reliable D call. CDR3 length: 14 amino acids. Germline assignment: CDR1 SGHVS and CDR2 FNYEAQ. Deletions cut 5 bases from V and 7 bases from J, with 17 bases between. CDR3 nucleotides: TGTGCCAGCAGCCTGAGGGCCCCACCAGGTGAAGCTTTCTTT. It encodes CASSLRAPPGEAFF.

The genes are TRBV4-3 and TRBJ2-2; TRBD2 matches 8 bases. The CDR3 contains 17 residues. Germline V gene sequence: CDR1 LGHNA, CDR2 YSLEER. V shed 3 bases and J 5 bases; nucleotides not matched to a gene: 11. This chain's CDR3 is CASSQDTLAASTGELFF. As DNA, the CDR3 is TGCGCCAGCAGCCAGGACACACTAGCGGCTTCGACCGGGGAGCTGTTTTTT.

This CDR3 reads CASSDKGDTEAFF. The CDR3 DNA reads as TGCGCCAGCAGCGACAAGGGAGACACTGAAGCTTTCTTT. The V gene is TRBV4-1, the J gene TRBJ1-1, with D hard to call. Germline CDR1 reads MGHRA; CDR2 reads YSYEKL. The V and J ends lost 5 bases and 3 bases respectively, with 10 bases between them. This CDR3 has 13 residues.

This clone was counted a single time. The rearrangement uses TRBV4-1 and TRBJ1-3; the D is unclear. The germline V gene encodes CDR1 MGHRA and CDR2 YSYEKL. V was clipped by 0 bases and J by 0 bases, with 9 bases between them. This CDR3 is 16 amino acids long. The CDR3 spells CASSQDLRISGNTIYF. In nucleotides, the CDR3 is TGCGCCAGCAGCCAAGATCTGAGAATCTCTGGAAACACCATATATTTT.

The chain carries TRBV5-8 and TRBJ2-7; D is uncertain. Germline V gene data show CDR1 as SGHTS and CDR2 as YDEGEE. V dropped 3 bases and J dropped 2 bases, with 3 bases sitting between them. The length of the CDR3 is 11 residues. The CDR3 loop is CASSSAYEQYF. For the CDR3, the DNA is TGTGCCAGCAGCTCGGCCTACGAGCAGTACTTC.

The CDR3 protein is CASSFSGSPTGELFF. CDR3 in DNA: TGCGCCAGCAGCTTTAGCGGGAGTCCCACCGGGGAGCTGTTTTTT. This chain joins TRBV5-1 and TRBJ2-2; 9 bases fit TRBD2. In germline, CDR1 is SGHRS, CDR2 YFSETQ. CDR3 size: 15 residues. J was trimmed by 4 bases and V by 2 bases; bases with no gene match: 3.

The chain combines TRBV18 with TRBJ2-7; D call uncertain. V was pared by 2 bases and J by 5 bases, with 10 bases between. This CDR3 region has 13 residues. Germline values: CDR1 KGHSH, CDR2 LQKENI. CDR3 sequence: CASSPAPSNEQYF. As DNA, the CDR3 is TGTGCCAGCTCACCAGCCCCCTCTAACGAGCAGTACTTC.

V gene TRBV6-5 combines with J gene TRBJ1-2; the D gene is possibly TRBD1 (6 bases). The ends were cut back, 6 bases at V and 4 bases at J, with 9 bases in the middle. Per the germline V gene, CDR1 is MNHEY and CDR2 is SVGAGI. The CDR3 is 12 residues long. CDR3: CASRLDSYGYTF. The DNA of the CDR3 is TGTGCCAGCAGATTGGACAGCTATGGCTACACCTTC.

The chain combines TRBV5-1 with TRBJ2-3; TRBD2 agrees at 8 bases. The trim removed 5 bases at V and 5 bases at J, leaving 7 bases unmatched. This CDR3 contains 14 residues. Germline V gene sequence: CDR1 SGHRS, CDR2 YFSETQ. CDR3 residues: CASSETSAGDTQYF. The DNA of the CDR3 is TGCGCCAGCAGTGAGACTAGCGCGGGAGATACGCAGTATTTT.

This clone occurred a few times. CDR3 amino acids: CASSVSGSVEETQYF. DNA of the CDR3: TGTGCCAGCAGCGTATCTGGTAGCGTAGAAGAGACCCAGTACTTC. This chain connects TRBV9 to TRBJ2-5, with D possibly matching TRBD2 (5 bases). The CDR3 has 15 residues. V shed 1 base and J shed 3 bases, with 13 bases lying between them. CDR1 is SGDLS, CDR2 YYNGEE, per germline.

The V call is TRBV6-1, the J call TRBJ2-7, with TRBD1 matching 9 bases. The germline CDR1 and CDR2 sequences are MNHNS and SASEGT. V lost 2 bases and J lost 2; bases outside the gene matches: 4. This CDR3 is built from 15 residues. This CDR3 is CASSEPWTGAYEQYF. The CDR3 DNA sequence: TGTGCCAGCAGTGAACCCTGGACAGGGGCCTACGAGCAGTACTTC.

The sample holds a few counts of this clone. This chain connects TRBV5-1 to TRBJ2-1; unclear D gene. Germline CDR1 and CDR2: SGHRS and YFSETQ. Deletions cut 5 bases from V and 2 bases from J, with 5 bases between. The CDR3 consists of 12 residues. The CDR3 DNA is TGCGCCAGCAGTGAGACCTACAATGAGCAGTTCTTC. It is translated as CASSETYNEQFF.

The rearrangement uses TRBV5-1 and TRBJ1-2; D not resolved. CDR3 size: 14 residues. Germline CDR1 reads SGHRS; CDR2 reads YFSETQ. Trimming removed 3 bases from V and 2 bases from J, with 11 bases in between. The CDR3 bases are TGCGCCAGCAGCTCCATGACGGGGAACTATGGCTACACCTTC. Protein product: CASSSMTGNYGYTF.

The rearrangement uses TRBV27 and TRBJ2-1, with 7 positions matching TRBD2. V shed 4 bases, J shed 10 bases, and the junction held 10 bases outside the gene matches. The CDR3 contains 14 residues. Germline V gives CDR1 MNHEY, CDR2 SMNVEV (reference sequence). The CDR3 sequence is CASSSPLEGGEQFF. Here the CDR3 DNA reads TGTGCCAGCAGTTCCCCTCTTGAGGGAGGGGAGCAGTTCTTC.

The genes are TRBV5-1 and TRBJ2-5; D is uncertain. The CDR3 contains 14 residues. The V end lost 0 bases, the J end lost 2 bases, and 8 bases lay between the germline ends. The germline CDR1 and CDR2 sequences are SGHRS and YFSETQ. CDR3 DNA sequence: TGCGCCAGCAGCTTGGAGCCCGAACAAGAGACCCAGTACTTC. It encodes CASSLEPEQETQYF.

This clone was seen only once. The chain carries TRBV19 and TRBJ1-2, with no clear D. The CDR3 length is 14 residues. The germline V gene encodes CDR1 LNHDA and CDR2 SQIVND (reference sequence). V dropped 4 bases and J dropped 0 bases, with 9 bases sitting between them. The CDR3 DNA follows: TGTGCCAGTAGTACGCCCGGGACTAACTATGGCTACACCTTC. Its protein product is CASSTPGTNYGYTF.

This clone was detected a few times. Relative to the germline gene, one junction end is altered; a read error may explain this. The V and J genes are TRBV30 and TRBJ2-7; 7 bases are shared with TRBD1. Germline CDR1 reads GTSNPN; CDR2 reads SVGIG (reference sequence). This CDR3 is built from 11 residues. CDR3 residues: CAWSKRTGEGF. The CDR3 DNA reads as TGTGCCTGGAGTAAGAGGACAGGCGAGGGCTTC.

The CDR3 DNA is TGTGCCAGCAGTTCCGGTCCCCCACACAATGAGCAGTTCTTC. It specifies CASSSGPPHNEQFF. The chain employs TRBV28 and TRBJ2-1; D is uncertain. The CDR3 is 14 amino acids. Trimming cost V 4 bases and J 5 bases, with 12 bases left between them. Germline V lookup: CDR1 MDHEN, CDR2 SYDVKM.

The chain uses TRBV18 and TRBJ1-1; D not certain. There are 14 residues in the CDR3. V was cut by 0 bases and J by 3 bases, with 8 bases left in between. Germline CDR1 is KGHSH and CDR2 is LQKENI. The CDR3 region has the DNA TGTGCCAGCTCACCACCGACCCGGGACACTGAAGCTTTCTTT. It encodes CASSPPTRDTEAFF.

The rearrangement joins TRBV7-9 to TRBJ2-2, with D uncertain. V was shortened by 1 base and J by 7 bases, with 13 bases between the two germline ends. Germline V gene data show CDR1 as SEHNR and CDR2 as FQNEAQ (reference sequence). This CDR3 region has 15 residues. The CDR3, as DNA: TGTGCCAGCAGCTTAGACTCGACAATCGACGGGGAGCTGTTTTTT. Translated: CASSLDSTIDGELFF.

This sequence joins TRBV30 and TRBJ1-5; a possible D gene is TRBD1 (5 bases). This CDR3 has 14 amino acids. CDR1 is GTSNPN and CDR2 is SVGIG in the germline V gene (reference sequence). V gave up 2 bases and J gave up 3 bases, with 11 bases separating them. The CDR3 reads CAWSSGMANQPQHF. CDR3 nucleotide sequence: TGTGCCTGGAGTTCAGGGATGGCCAATCAGCCCCAGCATTTT.

This clone was observed a handful of times. The chain employs TRBV10-3 and TRBJ1-2; D ambiguous. Trimming left V 2 bases short and J 2 bases short, with 12 bases between. The germline V gene encodes CDR1 ENHRY and CDR2 SYGVKD. The CDR3 contains 15 residues. The CDR3 DNA reads as TGTGCCATCAGTGAGGGTCCCGGAGACAACTATGGCTACACCTTC. It yields the protein CAISEGPGDNYGYTF.

V gene TRBV27 combines with J gene TRBJ2-1; D not resolved. Germline assignment: CDR1 MNHEY and CDR2 SMNVEV (reference sequence). This CDR3 is 14 amino acids long. V was clipped by 0 bases and J by 8 bases, with 11 bases between them. This CDR3 is CASSLSSSIDEQFF. The CDR3 bases are TGTGCCAGCAGTTTATCTTCTAGTATTGATGAGCAGTTCTTC.

J is TRBJ2-6 and V is TRBV19; TRBD1 aligns across 9 bases. CDR1 and CDR2 from the germline V gene are LNHDA and SQIVND (reference sequence). The V segment lost 3 bases and the J segment 4 bases; nucleotides outside the gene matches: 7. This CDR3 is 17 amino acids long. The CDR3 sequence is CASSISGTGIGANVLTF. As DNA, the CDR3 is TGTGCCAGTAGTATTTCCGGGACAGGGATCGGGGCCAACGTCCTGACTTTC.

The V gene is TRBV28, the J gene TRBJ2-3; no definite D call. This CDR3 is 13 amino acids long. Per germline, CDR1 MDHEN and CDR2 SYDVKM. Trimming took 5 bases from V and 9 from J, leaving 15 bases between them. CDR3: CASSPWAQNTQYF. CDR3 DNA sequence: TGTGCCAGCAGTCCCTGGGCGCAGAACACGCAGTATTTT.

V usage is TRBV4-3 and J usage is TRBJ2-1; 10 nucleotides agree with TRBD2. In germline, CDR1 is LGHNA, CDR2 YSLEER. Trimming took 0 bases from V and 6 from J; bases not matched to a gene: 11. CDR3 length: 18 amino acids. The CDR3 nucleotides are TGCGCCAGCAGCCAAGATGATGCCGGGCTAGCGGGAGTCAATGAGCAGTTCTTC. Amino acid sequence: CASSQDDAGLAGVNEQFF.